Listed below are T cell receptor beta chains from one sample, sequenced in a study of control samples from healthy donors and cancer patients. Profiling relied on immunoSEQ multiplex PCR, and the TCRdb table lists in-frame clones only, not all of them. The sample yields 130,000 or so clones, roughly nine tenths seen once. The sequencing sample was made of blood. These receptors were collected from a young man in good health. Both conserved end residues are part of each CDR3. A D gene is named only where the DNA matches it firmly. Some rows mark clone size as missing; the rest say once, few, many or name a class of expanded clone.

j_call | d_call | v_call | clone_size | cdr3_nt | cdr3_aa
TRBJ1-1 | TRBD1 | TRBV6-5 | - | TGTGCCAGCATGCTTCGGACAGGGAACACTGAAGCTTTCTTT | CASMLRTGNTEAFF
TRBJ1-5 | - | TRBV27 | once | TGTGCCAGCACCCCTAGGGGCGTGGGGCAGCCCCAGCATTTT | CASTPRGVGQPQHF
TRBJ1-5 | - | TRBV6-5 | once | TGTGCCAGCAGTAAACTCTCAGAGAATCAGCCCCAGCATTTT | CASSKLSENQPQHF
TRBJ1-1 | - | TRBV5-4 | - | TGTGCCAGCAGCTTGGCCACAGCGACTAACACTGAAGCTTTCTTT | CASSLATATNTEAFF
TRBJ2-2 | - | TRBV7-8 | once | TGTGCCAGCAGCCTTCCCGCGGGTAGCGGCAACACCGGGGAGCTGTTTTTT | CASSLPAGSGNTGELFF
TRBJ1-2 | - | TRBV4-3 | - | TGCGCCAGCAGCCAAGTCGCATGGGGGACTTATGGCTACACCTTC | CASSQVAWGTYGYTF
TRBJ1-3 | - | TRBV7-3 | - | TGTGCCAGCAGCTTACGTCCACAGGGCACCTCTGGAAACACCATATATTTT | CASSLRPQGTSGNTIYF
TRBJ2-5 | TRBD1 | TRBV23-1 | once | TGCGCCAGCAGTCAAACCCCCACAGGACAGGGGTATGAGACCCAGTACTTC | CASSQTPTGQGYETQYF
TRBJ1-5 | TRBD1 | TRBV19 | - | TGTGCCAGTAGTGGCGGGACAGCCAACAATCAGCCCCAGCATTTT | CASSGGTANNQPQHF
TRBJ2-3 | - | TRBV29-1 | - | TGCAGCGTTGAAGACCTCACAGATACGCAGTATTTT | CSVEDLTDTQYF
TRBJ2-7 | - | TRBV3-1/TRBV3-2 | once | TGTGCCAGCAGCCAAGGTACGGGGTCCTACGAGCAGTACTTC | CASSQGTGSYEQYF
TRBJ1-2 | - | TRBV19 | - | TGTGCCAGTAGTATGAGGCAGTCAGCTAACTATGGCTACACCTTC | CASSMRQSANYGYTF
TRBJ1-2 | - | TRBV19 | - | TGTGCCAGTAGTATCCTCGGAGGGGAAGGCTACACCTTC | CASSILGGEGYTF
TRBJ2-1 | - | TRBV10-1 | - | TGCGCCAGCAGTCCTGTGGCAGGGAGGAGCTCCTACAATGAGCAGTTCTTC | CASSPVAGRSSYNEQFF